What follows are 10 T cell receptor beta chains derived from one specimen sequenced in a study of T cell responses to AZD1222 COVID-19 vaccine. TCRdb keeps only in-frame clones here, not all; method: immunoSEQ multiplex PCR. This sample has 90,000 to 120,000 clones, with roughly 85% found just once. Sequences were derived from peripheral blood, sampled 28 days after the second AZD1222 dose. The receptors originated from an adult who received the AZD1222 COVID-19 vaccine.

The J gene is TRBJ2-7, the V gene TRBV25-1; the D gene is possibly TRBD1 (6 bases). V lost 0 bases and J 4 bases, leaving 16 bases between the germline ends. The CDR3 is made up of 16 amino acids. The V gene's germline CDR1 is MGHDK and CDR2 SYGVNS. CDR3 amino acids: CASSEYTGTYSYEQYF. The CDR3 nucleotides are TGTGCCAGCAGTGAATACACAGGGACCTACTCGTACGAGCAGTACTTC.

The CDR3: CASSEAYNEQFF. The CDR3 DNA sequence: TGTGCCAGCAGTGAAGCCTACAATGAGCAGTTCTTC. The chain carries TRBV6-1 and TRBJ2-1, with D unresolved. The CDR3 spans 12 residues. CDR1 MNHNS and CDR2 SASEGT come from the germline V gene. The V end lost 0 bases, the J end lost 3 bases, and 0 bases lay between the germline ends.

The chain combines TRBV29-1 with TRBJ1-6; 7 bases are shared with TRBD1. The CDR3 sequence is 14 residues long. V dropped 6 bases and J dropped 5; count of bases not matched to a gene: 7. Germline CDR1 reads SQVTM; CDR2 reads ANQGSEA. The CDR3 coding sequence is TGCAGCGTCCGGACAGGCGGGGATAATTCACCCCTCCACTTT. Protein product: CSVRTGGDNSPLHF.

The CDR3 spells CASSYPTSGGPSTDTQYF. The CDR3 DNA sequence: TGTGCCAGCAGTTACCCAACTAGCGGGGGTCCTAGCACAGATACGCAGTATTTT. V gene TRBV6-2 or TRBV6-3 combines with J gene TRBJ2-3; 11 positions agree with TRBD2. Per germline, CDR1 MNHEY and CDR2 SVGEGT. Trimming took 2 bases from V and 0 from J; bases not matched to a gene: 7. CDR3 length: 18 amino acids.

This chain connects TRBV6-5 to TRBJ2-4, with TRBD2 matching 8 bases. The CDR3 has 14 amino acids. Trimming removed 6 bases from V and 5 bases from J; junction bases left unmatched: 6. CDR1 is MNHEY, CDR2 SVGAGI, per germline. The CDR3 sequence is CASSKRGGENIQYF. DNA for the CDR3: TGTGCCAGCAGCAAACGGGGGGGTGAAAACATTCAGTACTTC.

The rearrangement uses TRBV4-2 and TRBJ2-1, with TRBD1 matching 8 bases. Germline V CDR1 and CDR2: LGHNA, YNFKEQ. The CDR3 is 18 amino acids. V shed 1 base and J 1 base; nucleotides not matched to a gene: 9. The CDR3 loop is CASSQGPPRGPSYNEQFF. The CDR3 bases are TGTGCCAGCAGCCAAGGTCCCCCCAGGGGGCCTTCCTACAATGAGCAGTTCTTC.

This clone was observed a single time. This sequence joins TRBV6-5 and TRBJ2-7; 8 nucleotides agree with TRBD1. V dropped 7 bases and J dropped 3; count of bases not matched to a gene: 11. This CDR3 contains 15 residues. Per germline, CDR1 MNHEY and CDR2 SVGAGI. CDR3 nucleotides: TGTGCCAGCAAAGGGGGACAGGCGGGGAACTACGAGCAGTACTTC. This translates into CASKGGQAGNYEQYF.

The rearrangement links TRBV3-1 (or the pseudogene TRBV3-2) to TRBJ2-3; the D is unclear. Germline V gene data show CDR1 as LGHDT and CDR2 as YNNKEL (reference sequence). The germline V and J ends were trimmed by 1 base and 2 bases, with 13 bases remaining between them. The CDR3 has 16 residues. Written as DNA, the CDR3 is TGTGCCAGCAGCCAAGCTCGAATGCGTACCACAGATACGCAGTATTTT. Protein product: CASSQARMRTTDTQYF.

This chain uses TRBV6-4 with TRBJ1-1; D possibly corresponds to TRBD1 (6 bases). Trimming left V 6 bases short and J 0 bases short, with 8 bases between. The germline V gene encodes CDR1 MRHNA and CDR2 SNTAGT. This CDR3 comprises 13 residues. The CDR3 loop is CASSQGMNTEAFF. The CDR3, as DNA: TGTGCCAGCAGCCAGGGGATGAACACTGAAGCTTTCTTT.

V and J are TRBV28 and TRBJ1-5; a possible D gene is TRBD1 (5 bases). There are 15 residues in the CDR3. Per germline, CDR1 MDHEN and CDR2 SYDVKM. The ends were cut back, 4 bases at V and 4 bases at J, with 14 bases in the middle. The CDR3 coding sequence is TGTGCCAGCAGTTCCCCCGGGACGGGAAATCAGCCCCAGCATTTT. Translation: CASSSPGTGNQPQHF.